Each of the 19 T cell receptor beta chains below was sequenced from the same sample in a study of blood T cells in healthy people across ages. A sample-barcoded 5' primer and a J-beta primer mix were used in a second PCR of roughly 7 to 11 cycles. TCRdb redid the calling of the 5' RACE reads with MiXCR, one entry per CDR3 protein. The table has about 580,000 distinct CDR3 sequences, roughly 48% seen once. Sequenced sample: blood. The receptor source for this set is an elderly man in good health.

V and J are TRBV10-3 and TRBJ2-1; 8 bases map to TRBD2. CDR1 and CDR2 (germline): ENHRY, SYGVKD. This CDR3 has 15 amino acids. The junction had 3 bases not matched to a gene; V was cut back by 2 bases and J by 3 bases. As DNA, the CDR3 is TGTGCCATCAGTGAGCGACTAGCGAGCTACAATGAGCAGTTCTTC. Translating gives CAISERLASYNEQFF.

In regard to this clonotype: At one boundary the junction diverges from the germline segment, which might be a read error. The CDR3 region has the DNA TGTGCCAGCAGCCCGGGACCTTACAGTGAGCAGTTCTTC. It specifies CASSPGPYSEQFF. The chain joins TRBV7-3 to TRBJ2-1; D may correspond to TRBD1 or TRBD2 (5 bases each). This CDR3 has 13 residues. Germline V CDR1 and CDR2: SGHTA, FQGTGA.

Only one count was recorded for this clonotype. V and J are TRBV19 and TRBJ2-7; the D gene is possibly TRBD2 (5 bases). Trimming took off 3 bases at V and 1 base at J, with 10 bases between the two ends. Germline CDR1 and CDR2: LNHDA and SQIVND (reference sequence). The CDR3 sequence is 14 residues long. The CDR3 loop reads CASSIGVNSYEQYF. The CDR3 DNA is TGTGCCAGTAGTATCGGGGTTAATTCCTACGAGCAGTACTTC.

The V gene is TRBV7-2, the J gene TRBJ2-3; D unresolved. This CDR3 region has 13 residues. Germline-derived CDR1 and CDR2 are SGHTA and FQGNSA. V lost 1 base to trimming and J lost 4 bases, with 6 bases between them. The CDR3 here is CASSLVHPDTQYF. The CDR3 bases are TGTGCCAGCAGCTTAGTTCACCCAGATACGCAGTATTTT.

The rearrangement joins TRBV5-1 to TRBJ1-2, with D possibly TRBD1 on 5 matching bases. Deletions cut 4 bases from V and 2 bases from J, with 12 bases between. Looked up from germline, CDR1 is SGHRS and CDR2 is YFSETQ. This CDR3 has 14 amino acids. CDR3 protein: CASSPDNSNYGYTF. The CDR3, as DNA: TGCGCCAGCAGCCCGGACAACTCCAACTATGGCTACACCTTC.

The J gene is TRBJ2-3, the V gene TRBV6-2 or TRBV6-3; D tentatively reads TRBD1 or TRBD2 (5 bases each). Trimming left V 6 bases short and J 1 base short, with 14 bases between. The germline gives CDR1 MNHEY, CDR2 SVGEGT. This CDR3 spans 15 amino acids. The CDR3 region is CASRRDGAGTDTQYF. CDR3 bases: TGTGCCAGCAGGCGCGACGGGGCTGGCACAGATACGCAGTATTTT.

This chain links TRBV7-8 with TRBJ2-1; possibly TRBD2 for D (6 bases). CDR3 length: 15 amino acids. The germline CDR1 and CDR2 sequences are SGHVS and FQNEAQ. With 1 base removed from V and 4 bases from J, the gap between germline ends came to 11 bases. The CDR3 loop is CASSLVGTHYNEQFF. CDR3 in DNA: TGTGCCAGCAGCTTAGTGGGGACTCATTACAATGAGCAGTTCTTC.

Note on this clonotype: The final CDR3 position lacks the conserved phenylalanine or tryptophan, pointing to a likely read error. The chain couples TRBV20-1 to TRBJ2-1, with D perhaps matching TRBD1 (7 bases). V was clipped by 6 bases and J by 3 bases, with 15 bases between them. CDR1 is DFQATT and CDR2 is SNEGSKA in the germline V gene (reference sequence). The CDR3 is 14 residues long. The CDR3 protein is CSARGDSFYNEQFL. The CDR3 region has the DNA TGCAGTGCGAGGGGGGACAGCTTCTACAATGAGCAGTTCTTG.

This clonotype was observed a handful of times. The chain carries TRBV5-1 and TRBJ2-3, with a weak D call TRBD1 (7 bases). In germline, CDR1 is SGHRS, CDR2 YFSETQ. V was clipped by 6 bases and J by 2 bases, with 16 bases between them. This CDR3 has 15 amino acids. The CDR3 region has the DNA TGCGCCAGCACCCCCGGCGGGACAGACACAGATACGCAGTATTTT. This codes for CASTPGGTDTDTQYF.

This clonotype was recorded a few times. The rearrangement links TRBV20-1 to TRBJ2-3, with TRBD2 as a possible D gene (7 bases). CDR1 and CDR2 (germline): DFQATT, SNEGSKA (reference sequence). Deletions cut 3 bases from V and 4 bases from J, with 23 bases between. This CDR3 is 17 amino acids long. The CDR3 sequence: CSASRGGAPQRADTQYF. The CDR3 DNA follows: TGCAGTGCTAGTAGGGGGGGAGCTCCTCAGCGCGCAGATACGCAGTATTTT.

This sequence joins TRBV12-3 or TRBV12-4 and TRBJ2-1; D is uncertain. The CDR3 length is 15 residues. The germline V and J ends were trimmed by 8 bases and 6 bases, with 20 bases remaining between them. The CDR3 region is CASDHNRLVGNEQFF. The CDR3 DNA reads TGTGCCAGCGATCACAACCGGCTAGTCGGCAATGAGCAGTTCTTC.

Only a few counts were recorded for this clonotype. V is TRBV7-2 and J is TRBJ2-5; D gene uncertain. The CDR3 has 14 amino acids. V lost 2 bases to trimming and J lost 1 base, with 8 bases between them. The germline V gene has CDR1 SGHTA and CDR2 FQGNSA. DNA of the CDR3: TGTGCCAGCAGCTTACAGGCCCTCCAAGAGACCCAGTACTTC. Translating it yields CASSLQALQETQYF.

CDR3 nucleotides: TGTGCCAGCAGCTTATTCAACGGCAATGAGCAGTTCTTC. Amino acid sequence: CASSLFNGNEQFF. The gene calls are TRBV7-3 and TRBJ2-1, with D hard to call. The CDR3 is 13 residues long. CDR1 and CDR2 from the germline V gene are SGHTA and FQGTGA. Trimming took off 2 bases at V and 6 bases at J, with 8 bases between the two ends.

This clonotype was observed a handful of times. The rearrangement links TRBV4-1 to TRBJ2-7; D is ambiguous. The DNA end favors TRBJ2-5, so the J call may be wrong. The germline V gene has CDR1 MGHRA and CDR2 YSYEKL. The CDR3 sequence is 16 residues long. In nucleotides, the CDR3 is TGCGCCAGCAGCCAAGAAGCCTCCACTCCCCGGGAGACCCAGTACTTC. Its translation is CASSQEASTPRETQYF.

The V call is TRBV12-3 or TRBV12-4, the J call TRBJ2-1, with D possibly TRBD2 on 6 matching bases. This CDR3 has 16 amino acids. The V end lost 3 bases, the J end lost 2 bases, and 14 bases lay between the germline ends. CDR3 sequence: CASSFLAGTAYNEQFF. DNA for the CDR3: TGTGCCAGCAGTTTTTTGGCGGGGACCGCCTACAATGAGCAGTTCTTC.

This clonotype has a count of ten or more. The CDR3 loop reads CASSLTGDLEAFF. CDR3 DNA sequence: TGTGCCAGCAGCCTTACAGGGGACCTTGAAGCTTTCTTT. J is TRBJ1-1 and V is TRBV6-6, with 7 bases that match TRBD1. Germline CDR1 reads MNHNY; CDR2 reads SVGAGI (reference sequence). This CDR3 has 13 amino acids. V lost 6 bases, J lost 7 bases, and 8 bases stayed unmatched.

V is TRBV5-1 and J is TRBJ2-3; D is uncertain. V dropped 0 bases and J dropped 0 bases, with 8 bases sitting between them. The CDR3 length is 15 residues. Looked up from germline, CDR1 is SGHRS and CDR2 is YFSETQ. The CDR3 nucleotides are TGCGCCAGCAGCTTGGAAGATGGTAGCACAGATACGCAGTATTTT. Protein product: CASSLEDGSTDTQYF. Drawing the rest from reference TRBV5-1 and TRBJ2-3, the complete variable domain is KAGVTQTPRYLIKTRGQQVTLSCSPISGHRSVSWYQQTPGQGLQFLFEYFSETQRNKGNFPGRFSGRQFSNSRSEMNVSTLELGDSALYLCASSLEDGSTDTQYFGPGTRLTVL.

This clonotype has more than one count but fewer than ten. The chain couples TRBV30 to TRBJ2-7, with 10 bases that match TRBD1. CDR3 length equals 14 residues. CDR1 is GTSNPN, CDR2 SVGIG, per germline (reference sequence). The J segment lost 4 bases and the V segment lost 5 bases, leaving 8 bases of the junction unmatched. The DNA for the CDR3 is TGTGCCTGGGATCCGGGACAGGGGACGTACGAGCAGTACTTC. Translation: CAWDPGQGTYEQYF.

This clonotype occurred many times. Here the CDR3 reads CSALRGEQFF. The CDR3 DNA reads TGCAGTGCTTTACGGGGTGAGCAGTTCTTC. The V call is TRBV20-1, the J call TRBJ2-1, with a weak D call TRBD2 (5 bases). V was clipped by 5 bases and J by 9 bases, with 8 bases between them. Germline CDR1 DFQATT, CDR2 SNEGSKA (reference sequence). The CDR3 covers 10 residues.